This T cell receptor (beta chain) stems from a study of CD8 T cells in ankylosing spondylitis. TCRdb redid the calling of the 5' RACE reads with MiXCR, one entry per CDR3 protein. Altogether about 180,000 distinct CDR3 sequences are present, 9.8% being singletons, with the ten largest covering approximately 15%. The CDR3 runs 19 residues. The J segment lost 0 bases and the V segment lost 4 bases, leaving 14 bases of the junction unmatched. Germline V CDR1 and CDR2: LGHDT, YNNKEL (reference sequence). Study-wide findings and caveats: Prior literature has documented some motif variants in synovial fluid and blood from reactive arthritis. As reported, disease-linked clones showed significant enrichment in matched ankylosing spondylitis synovial fluid. Clones that were linked to disease were CD8+ and were relatively rare in peripheral blood.

This clonotype has a handful of counts. The antigen remains undetermined. Input material: blood, either unsorted or a sorted T cell fraction (not recorded which). This TCR came from a female donor with ankylosing spondylitis or in good health (not recorded which). This chain joins TRBV3-1 and TRBJ2-1; TRBD1 aligns across 8 bases. The CDR3 protein is CASSLMTGVVGSSYNEQFF. CDR3 sequence (DNA): TGTGCCAGCAGCCTGATGACAGGGGTGGTGGGAAGCTCCTACAATGAGCAGTTCTTC.